What follows describes a single T cell receptor beta chain. In its sample, this clonotype was seen a few times. The target of this receptor is not known. Base qualities are not recorded, but no much larger clone differs from it by a single base. The sample belongs to a study of T-cell reconstitution after alpha-beta-depleted transplantation in children (TCRdb year 2016). Regarding the research as a whole: The study quantitatively tracked T-cell immune reconstitution after TCRalphabeta/CD19-depleted allogeneic hematopoietic cell transplantation in children using TCR repertoire profiling.

According to the germline V gene (reference sequence), CDR1 reads DFQATT and CDR2 reads SNEGSKA. The cysteine opens and the phenylalanine closes a CDR3 of 14 amino acids. Solely the CDR3 DNA is kept, with 42 bases framed from the first base. V was cut back by 4 bases and J by 0 bases, leaving a gap of 10 bases between them. Library construction relied on PCR. Sequencing was carried out with an Illumina HiSeq 2500. TCR libraries were prepared with molecular barcoding, using unique molecular identifiers to normalize TCRbeta repertoire quantification. TCRdb cleaned the public reads at Q25 with fastp, built clones with MiXCR and kept in-frame beta chains. One record per CDR3 amino acid sequence lists the most common genes and DNA. This sample is represented by around 400,000 distinct CDR3 sequences; over 20% of them were singletons. Less than 4.5% of the sample belongs to the ten largest clones.

This clonotype was sampled from a human donor who donated a stem cell graft to a child with acute myeloid leukemia. This specimen was PBMCs from the stem cell graft donor, taken from the stem cell graft. Rearrangement joined TRBV20-1 to TRBJ2-4, with the D call perhaps TRBD1 or TRBD2, as 6 bases match in each case. The CDR3 sequence is CSATRGLAKNIQYF. The sequenced DNA: TGCAGTGCTACCAGGGGACTAGCCAAAAACATTCAGTACTTC.